This T cell receptor (beta chain) is from a study of blood T cells in healthy people across ages. Total RNA amounts of at least 5.5 micrograms were extracted per sample. The authors ran a second PCR of roughly 6 to 12 cycles using a sample-barcoded 5' primer and a J-beta primer mix. Each cDNA molecule carried a tag from a template-switch adaptor that contained 12 random nucleotides. Each CDR3 protein gets one entry after TCRdb re-called the 5' RACE reads with MiXCR. The table records around 900,000 distinct CDR3 sequences, roughly 50% of them present only once. This clonotype was found a few times. What it binds is unknown. Study outcomes and limitations: Age showed a roughly linear inverse relationship with TCR beta diversity per million T cells. PBMCs were not sorted, which prevented a conclusive comparison of naive versus antigen-experienced cells.

Between the trimmed V and J ends, which lost 3 bases and 2 bases, there was a span of 11 bases. Germline V gene data show CDR1 as MDHEN and CDR2 as SYDVKM. The CDR3 consists of 14 residues. The sequence came from a woman between 55 and 75 years old in good health. The chain recombines TRBV28 with TRBJ2-7; D not resolved. The specimen sequenced was blood. This chain's CDR3 is CASSFMGGPYEQYF. CDR3 nucleotide sequence: TGTGCCAGCAGTTTCATGGGCGGCCCCTACGAGCAGTACTTC.